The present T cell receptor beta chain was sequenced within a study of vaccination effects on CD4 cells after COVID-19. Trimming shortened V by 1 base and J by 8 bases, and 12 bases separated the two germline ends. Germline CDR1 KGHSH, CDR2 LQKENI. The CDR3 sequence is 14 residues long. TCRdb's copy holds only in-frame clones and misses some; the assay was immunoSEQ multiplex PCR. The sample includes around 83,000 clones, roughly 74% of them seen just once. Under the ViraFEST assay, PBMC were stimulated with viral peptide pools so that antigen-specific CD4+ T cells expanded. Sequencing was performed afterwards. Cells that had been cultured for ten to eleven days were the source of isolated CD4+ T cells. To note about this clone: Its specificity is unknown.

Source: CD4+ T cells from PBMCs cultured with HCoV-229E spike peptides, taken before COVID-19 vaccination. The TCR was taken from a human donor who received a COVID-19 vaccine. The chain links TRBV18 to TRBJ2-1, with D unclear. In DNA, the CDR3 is TGTGCCAGCTCACCACTCAAAGGGTTCGATGAGCAGTTCTTC. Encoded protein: CASSPLKGFDEQFF.